Following are 5 T cell receptor beta chains from one sample sequenced in a study of cytomegalovirus exposure and HLA in healthy donors. Sequencing used immunoSEQ multiplex PCR; TCRdb keeps in-frame clones, though not all of them. Of roughly 330,000 clones in the sample, around 90% were seen once. The sequenced sample was PBMCs. The receptors shown here come from a woman in her 30s in good health and CMV-seropositive.

The gene calls are TRBV5-1 and TRBJ2-1, with TRBD1 as a possible D gene (5 bases). The germline gives CDR1 SGHRS, CDR2 YFSETQ. This CDR3 spans 13 amino acids. V shed 0 bases and J shed 10 bases, with 11 bases lying between them. The CDR3 protein is CASSLDRWGEQFF. CDR3 coding DNA: TGCGCCAGCAGCTTGGACAGGTGGGGCGAGCAGTTCTTC.

The rearrangement joins TRBV7-2 to TRBJ2-3, with TRBD2 as a possible D gene (6 bases). Trimming pared 1 base from V and 8 bases from J, leaving 22 bases between. From germline, CDR1 is SGHTA and CDR2 FQGNSA. CDR3 size: 17 residues. CDR3 loop: CASSLGQTSSVGGTQYF. CDR3 nucleotides: TGTGCCAGCAGCTTAGGCCAAACTAGCTCGGTGGGAGGTACGCAGTATTTT.

The chain uses TRBV6-5 and TRBJ1-6, with 7 bases that match TRBD1. V lost 0 bases, J lost 8 bases, and 4 bases stayed unmatched. This CDR3 is 15 amino acids long. Germline V CDR1 and CDR2: MNHEY, SVGAGI. The CDR3 coding sequence is TGTGCCAGCAGTTACTCGACAGGGTTGTATTCACCCCTCCACTTT. Translation: CASSYSTGLYSPLHF.

This sequence joins TRBV16 and TRBJ2-6; no clear D gene. Germline CDR1 KGHSY, CDR2 FQNENV. The CDR3 spans 16 residues. V lost 0 bases to trimming and J lost 0 bases, with 6 bases between them. The CDR3 region is CASSQSLTSGANVLTF. CDR3 sequence (DNA): TGTGCCAGCAGCCAATCGTTGACCTCTGGGGCCAACGTCCTGACTTTC.

The rearrangement joins TRBV30 to TRBJ2-2; D may be TRBD2 (5 bases). The CDR3 contains 11 residues. V was clipped by 7 bases and J by 6 bases, with 9 bases between them. Germline-derived CDR1 and CDR2 are GTSNPN and SVGIG (reference sequence). In DNA, the CDR3 is TGTGCCTTAAGCGGTTCCGGGGAGCTGTTTTTT. This encodes CALSGSGELFF. The complete variable domain, with remaining parts taken from reference TRBV30 and TRBJ2-2, reads SQTIHQWPATLVQPVGSPLSLECTVEGTSNPNLYWYRQAAGRGLQLLFYSVGIGQISSEVPQNLSASRPQDRQFILSSKKLLLSDSGFYLCALSGSGELFFGEGSRLTVL.